The entry below describes one TCR beta chain. Its antigen is still unknown. These data originate in a study of cytomegalovirus exposure and HLA in healthy donors. Notes on the study in general: For most TCR beta V segments, an earlier analysis put the productive rate at about 87% or about 30% of the time. When the data were analyzed later, several of the most significant clusters appeared to be linked to common viral pathogens. Later analysis suggested most CMV-associated TCR beta chains were HLA-restricted.

In the PCR, 60 Vbeta and 13 Jbeta primers were used. The data were produced by immunoSEQ multiplex PCR, yet TCRdb's version contains in-frame clones alone and is incomplete. The table records more than 95,000 clones, roughly 68% of them present only once. The germline V gene has CDR1 SGHRS and CDR2 YFSETQ. This CDR3 contains 13 residues. The V gene lost 0 bases and the J gene lost 6 bases, with 6 bases spanning the gap. The chain links TRBV5-1 to TRBJ1-4; D unresolved. Material for sequencing was PBMCs. This clonotype was obtained from a woman between 45 and 60 years old in good health and CMV-seropositive. CDR3 sequence (DNA): TGCGCCAGCAGCTTGGGCGGTGATGAAAAACTGTTTTTT. Translation gives CASSLGGDEKLFF.